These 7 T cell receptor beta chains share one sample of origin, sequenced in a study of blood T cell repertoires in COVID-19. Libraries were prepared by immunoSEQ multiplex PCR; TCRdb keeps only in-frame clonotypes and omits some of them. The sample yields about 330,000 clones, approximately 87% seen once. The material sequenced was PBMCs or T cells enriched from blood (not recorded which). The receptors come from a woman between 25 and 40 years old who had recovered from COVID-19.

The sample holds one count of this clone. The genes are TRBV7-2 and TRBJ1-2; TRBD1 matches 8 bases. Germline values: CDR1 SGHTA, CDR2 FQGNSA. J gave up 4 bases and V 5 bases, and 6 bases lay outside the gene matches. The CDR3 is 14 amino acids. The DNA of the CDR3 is TGTGCCAGCAGCCCAAGGACAGGGCCCTATGGCTACACCTTC. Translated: CASSPRTGPYGYTF.

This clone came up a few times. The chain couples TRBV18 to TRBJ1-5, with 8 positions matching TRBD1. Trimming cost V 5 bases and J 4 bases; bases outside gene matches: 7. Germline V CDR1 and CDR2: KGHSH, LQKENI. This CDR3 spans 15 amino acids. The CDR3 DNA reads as TGTGCCAGCTCATCACAGGGGGGGCGAAATCAGCCCCAGCATTTT. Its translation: CASSSQGGRNQPQHF.

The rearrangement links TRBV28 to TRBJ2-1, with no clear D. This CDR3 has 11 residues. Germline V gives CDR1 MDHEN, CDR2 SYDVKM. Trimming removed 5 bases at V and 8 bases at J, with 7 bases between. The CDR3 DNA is TGTGCCAGCAGTCCGGGTGATGAGCAGTTCTTC. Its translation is CASSPGDEQFF.

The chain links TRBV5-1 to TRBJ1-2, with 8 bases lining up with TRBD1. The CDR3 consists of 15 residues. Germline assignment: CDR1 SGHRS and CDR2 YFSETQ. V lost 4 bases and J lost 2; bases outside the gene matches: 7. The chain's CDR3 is CASSLRTGPNYGYTF. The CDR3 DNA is TGCGCCAGCAGCCTACGGACAGGGCCAAACTATGGCTACACCTTC.

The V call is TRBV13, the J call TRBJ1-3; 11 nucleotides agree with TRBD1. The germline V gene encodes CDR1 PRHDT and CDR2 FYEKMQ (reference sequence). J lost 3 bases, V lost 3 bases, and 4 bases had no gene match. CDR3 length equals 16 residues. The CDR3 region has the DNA TGTGCCAGCAGCTTCGGACAGGGGGCTCTTGGAAACACCATATATTTT. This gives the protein CASSFGQGALGNTIYF.

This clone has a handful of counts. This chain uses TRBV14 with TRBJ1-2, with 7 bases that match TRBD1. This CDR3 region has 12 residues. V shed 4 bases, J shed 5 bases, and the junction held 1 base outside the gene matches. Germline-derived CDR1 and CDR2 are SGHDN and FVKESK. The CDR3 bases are TGTGCCAGCAGCCCGACAGGGTATGGCTACACCTTC. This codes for CASSPTGYGYTF.

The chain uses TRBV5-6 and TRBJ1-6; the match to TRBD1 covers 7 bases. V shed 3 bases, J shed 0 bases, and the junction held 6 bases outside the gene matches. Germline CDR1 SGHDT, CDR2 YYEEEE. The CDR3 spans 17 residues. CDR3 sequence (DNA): TGTGCCAGCAGCTCAAGACAGGGAAGCTCCTATAATTCACCCCTCCACTTT. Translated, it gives CASSSRQGSSYNSPLHF.